Each of the 4 T cell receptor beta chains below was sequenced from the same sample in a study of long-term antiretroviral therapy in people with HIV. Researchers ran immunoSEQ v3.0 at survey level. TCRdb keeps only in-frame clones here, not all; method: immunoSEQ multiplex PCR. The table has 17,000 or so clones, roughly 72% seen once. This sample comprised unsorted PBMCs, obtained approximately 2.5 years before starting antiretroviral therapy. The source of these receptors is a woman aged 50 to 60 with HIV.

J is TRBJ2-3 and V is TRBV5-1; TRBD2 matches 13 bases. The CDR3 is 16 residues long. Germline values: CDR1 SGHRS, CDR2 YFSETQ. The V segment lost 0 bases and the J segment 5 bases; nucleotides outside the gene matches: 3. CDR3 loop: CASSLGTSGGGDTQYF. The CDR3 nucleotides are TGCGCCAGCAGCTTGGGGACTAGCGGGGGTGGAGATACGCAGTATTTT.

The count of this clone is one. The rearrangement joins TRBV7-2 to TRBJ2-3, with D perhaps assigned TRBD1 or TRBD2 (7 bases each). CDR1 SGHTA and CDR2 FQGNSA come from the germline V gene. V lost 1 base and J 0 bases, leaving 14 bases between the germline ends. This CDR3 spans 17 amino acids. The CDR3 DNA sequence: TGTGCCAGCAGCTTAGGCAGGGGGGGCTGGAGCACAGATACGCAGTATTTT. Amino acids: CASSLGRGGWSTDTQYF. Drawing the rest from reference TRBV7-2 and TRBJ2-3, the complete variable domain is GAGVSQSPSNKVTEKGKDVELRCDPISGHTALYWYRQSLGQGLEFLIYFQGNSAPDKSGLPSDRFSAERTGGSVSTLTIQRTQQEDSAVYLCASSLGRGGWSTDTQYFGPGTRLTVL.

V and J are TRBV11-2 and TRBJ2-7, with unresolved D. The CDR3 is 12 amino acids. The germline CDR1 and CDR2 sequences are SGHAT and FQNNGV. V lost 2 bases to trimming and J lost 2 bases, with 4 bases between them. The CDR3: CASSLRPYEQYF. DNA for the CDR3: TGTGCCAGCAGCTTAAGGCCCTACGAGCAGTACTTC.

The CDR3 sequence is CASSWTSGALSYEQYF. The CDR3 nucleotides are TGTGCCAGTAGTTGGACTAGCGGGGCCCTCTCCTACGAGCAGTACTTC. V usage is TRBV19 and J usage is TRBJ2-7; 12 bases agree with TRBD2. This CDR3 is 16 amino acids long. V gave up 5 bases and J gave up 0 bases; unmatched junction bases: 5. The germline gives CDR1 LNHDA, CDR2 SQIVND (reference sequence).